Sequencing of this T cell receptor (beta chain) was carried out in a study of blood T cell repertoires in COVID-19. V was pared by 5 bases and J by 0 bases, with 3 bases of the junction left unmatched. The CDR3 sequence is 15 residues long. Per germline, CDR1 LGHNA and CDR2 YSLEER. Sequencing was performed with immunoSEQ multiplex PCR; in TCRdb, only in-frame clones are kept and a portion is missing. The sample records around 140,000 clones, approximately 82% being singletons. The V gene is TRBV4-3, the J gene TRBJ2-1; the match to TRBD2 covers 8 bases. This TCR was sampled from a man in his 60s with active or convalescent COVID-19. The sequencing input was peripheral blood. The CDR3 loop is CASSSGGSSYNEQFF. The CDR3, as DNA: TGCGCCAGCAGCTCGGGGGGGAGCTCCTACAATGAGCAGTTCTTC.